This TCR beta chain was sequenced for a study of blood T cell repertoires in COVID-19. Study context: The United States, Italy and Spain provided the acute and convalescent COVID-19 samples.

Data came from immunoSEQ multiplex PCR; TCRdb stores just in-frame clones and leaves some out. Of under 200,000 clones in the sample, roughly 77% are singletons; the top ten hold roughly 6.8%. Looked up from germline, CDR1 is ENHRY and CDR2 is SYGVKD. After removal of 4 bases from V and 4 bases from J, the junction contained 7 bases not matched to a gene. The length of the CDR3 is 15 residues. This sequence originates from a man aged 65 to 85 with active or convalescent COVID-19. The source material was peripheral blood. V and J are TRBV10-3 and TRBJ1-2; 9 bases fit TRBD1. For the CDR3, the DNA is TGTGCCATCAGTGCCACAGGGGGCCTGAGCTATGGCTACACCTTC. Translation gives CAISATGGLSYGYTF.